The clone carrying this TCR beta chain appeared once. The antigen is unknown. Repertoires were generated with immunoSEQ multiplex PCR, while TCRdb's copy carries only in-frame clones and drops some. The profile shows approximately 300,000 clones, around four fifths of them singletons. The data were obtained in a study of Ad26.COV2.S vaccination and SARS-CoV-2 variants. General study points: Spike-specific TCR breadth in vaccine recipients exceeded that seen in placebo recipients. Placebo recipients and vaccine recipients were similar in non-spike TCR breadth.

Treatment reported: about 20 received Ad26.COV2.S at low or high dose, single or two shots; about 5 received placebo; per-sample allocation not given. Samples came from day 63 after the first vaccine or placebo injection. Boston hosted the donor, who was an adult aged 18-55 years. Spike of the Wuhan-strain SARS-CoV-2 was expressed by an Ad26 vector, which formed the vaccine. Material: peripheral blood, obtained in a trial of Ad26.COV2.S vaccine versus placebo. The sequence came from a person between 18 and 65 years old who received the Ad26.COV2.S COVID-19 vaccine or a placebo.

The DNA for the CDR3 is TGTGCCAGCAGCCGCGACGAAGAAGCTTTCTTT. Its translation: CASSRDEEAFF. The chain recombines TRBV12-3 or TRBV12-4 with TRBJ1-1; D unresolved. The V end lost 6 bases, the J end lost 8 bases, and 10 bases lay between the germline ends. CDR3 size: 11 residues.